What follows is one T cell receptor beta chain and its context. Its antigen is still unknown. Given a much more abundant clone one base away, this may be a read error. The entry originates in a study of T cell repertoires in cytomegalovirus infection. Study context: Public TCR beta signature analysis indicated the presence of both CMV infection and matching HLA type.

Study-wide results and limits: CMV carriers with the relevant HLA were identified by cumulative public TCR beta family frequency.

A single record per CDR3 protein comes from TCRdb applying MiXCR to the reads. This sample has 830,000 or so distinct CDR3 sequences; 32% occur once, and the top ten carry roughly 12%. This CDR3 region has 15 residues. Germline CDR1 reads SGHVS; CDR2 reads FNYEAQ. V dropped 4 bases and J dropped 1 base, with 13 bases sitting between them. The TCR comes from a human donor in good health (CMV status not recorded). Some clones in this sample may be carry-over from other donors' samples. This material consisted of cultured CD8+ T cells from PBMCs, taken from culture after CMV antigen stimulation. The V and J genes are TRBV7-6 and TRBJ2-5; D may be TRBD2 (6 bases). The CDR3 is CASSSKRAVQETQYF. Here the CDR3 DNA reads TGTGCCAGCAGCTCTAAGCGGGCGGTCCAAGAGACCCAGTACTTC.